The present T cell receptor beta chain was sequenced within a study of T-cell memory formation after mild COVID-19. TCRdb used MiXCR to reprocess the 5' RACE reads, holding one entry per CDR3 protein. The table lists 380,000 or so distinct CDR3 sequences, around 14% of them singletons. This clonotype was detected only a few times. Its target is not known. The V segment lost 4 bases and the J segment 2 bases; nucleotides outside the gene matches: 9. The CDR3 covers 15 residues. The germline gives CDR1 SGHRS, CDR2 YFSETQ. Regarding the study as a whole: For contracting clones, CD4+ ones sat mainly in CM and EM, CD8+ in EMRA. The pre-infection memory compartment contained some responding clones, suggesting cross-reactive memory joined. From day 15 to 85, contracting clones were balanced between CD4 and CD8, whereas later expanders leaned toward CD4+.

The receptor comes from a man between 18 and 35 years old who had mild COVID-19 (a few samples of this study predate the infection). Cell type and time point are not known. The chain combines TRBV5-1 with TRBJ2-7; 7 positions agree with TRBD1. Sequencing used PBMCs or a T cell subset sorted from them (not recorded which). The chain's CDR3 is CASSPWGTEAYEQYF. CDR3 nucleotides: TGCGCCAGCAGCCCGTGGGGGACAGAAGCCTACGAGCAGTACTTC.